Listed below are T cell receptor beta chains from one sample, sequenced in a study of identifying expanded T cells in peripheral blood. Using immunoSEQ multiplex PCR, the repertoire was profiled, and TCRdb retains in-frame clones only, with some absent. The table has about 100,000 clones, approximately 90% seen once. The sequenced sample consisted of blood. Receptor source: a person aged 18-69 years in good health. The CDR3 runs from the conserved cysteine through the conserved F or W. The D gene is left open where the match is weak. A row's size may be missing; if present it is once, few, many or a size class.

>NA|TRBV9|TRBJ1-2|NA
TGTGCCAGCAGCGTAGAGCAGGGCCTGGGCTACACCTTC
CASSVEQGLGYTF
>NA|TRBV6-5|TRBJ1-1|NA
TGTGCCAGCAGTTACGGGCCGGCGAACACTGAAGCTTTCTTT
CASSYGPANTEAFF
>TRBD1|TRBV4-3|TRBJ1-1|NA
TGCGCCAGCAGACCGACAGGGAGATACACTGAAGCTTTCTTT
CASRPTGRYTEAFF
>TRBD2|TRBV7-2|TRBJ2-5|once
TGTGCCAGCAGCCCCCTAGGGACTAGCGGAGAGACCCAGTACTTC
CASSPLGTSGETQYF
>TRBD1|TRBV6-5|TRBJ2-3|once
TGTGCCAGCAGTCAGGACAGGGACACAGATACGCAGTATTTT
CASSQDRDTDTQYF
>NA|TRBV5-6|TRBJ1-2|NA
TGTGCCAGCAGCTTGGGACAGACTGGCTATGGCTACACCTTC
CASSLGQTGYGYTF
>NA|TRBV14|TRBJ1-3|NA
TGTGCCAGCAGCCGAGAGTGGACAGCAAGAAACACCATATATTTT
CASSREWTARNTIYF
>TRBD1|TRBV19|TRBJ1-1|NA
TGTGCCAGTAGTACCGGGACAGGGTCGAGAGCTTTCTTT
CASSTGTGSRAFF
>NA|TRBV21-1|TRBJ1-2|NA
TGTGCCAGCAGCAAAAACCCCTCCTTCCCAGGAGAAATCTATGGCTACACCTTC
CASSKNPSFPGEIYGYTF
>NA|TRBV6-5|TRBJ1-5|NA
TGTGCCAGCAGTAACAGACAGAGCAATCAGCCCCAGCATTTT
CASSNRQSNQPQHF
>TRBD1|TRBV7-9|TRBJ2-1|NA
TGTGCCAGCAGCCTGGGACAGGGGAGCAATGAGCAGTTCTTC
CASSLGQGSNEQFF
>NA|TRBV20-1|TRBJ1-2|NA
TGCAGTGCTAGCGCCGGAGATGGCTACACCTTC
CSASAGDGYTF
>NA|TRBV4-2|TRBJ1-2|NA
TGTGCCAGCAGCCAAGATAACAGACAACTATATGGCTACACCTTC
CASSQDNRQLYGYTF
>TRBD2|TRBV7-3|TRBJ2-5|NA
TGTGCCAGCAGCTTATTGGGGGGGCAAGAGACCCAGTACTTC
CASSLLGGQETQYF